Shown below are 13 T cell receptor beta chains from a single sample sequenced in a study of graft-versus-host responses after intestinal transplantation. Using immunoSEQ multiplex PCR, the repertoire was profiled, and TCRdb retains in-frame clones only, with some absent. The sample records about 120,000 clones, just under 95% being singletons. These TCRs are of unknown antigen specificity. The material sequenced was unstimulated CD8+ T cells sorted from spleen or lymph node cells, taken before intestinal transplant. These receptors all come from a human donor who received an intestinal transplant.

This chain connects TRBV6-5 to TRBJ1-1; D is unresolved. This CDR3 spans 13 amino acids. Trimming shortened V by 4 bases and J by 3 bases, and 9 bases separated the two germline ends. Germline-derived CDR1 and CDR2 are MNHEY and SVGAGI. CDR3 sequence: CASSSTLDTEAFF. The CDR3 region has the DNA TGTGCCAGCAGTTCCACCCTAGACACTGAAGCTTTCTTT.

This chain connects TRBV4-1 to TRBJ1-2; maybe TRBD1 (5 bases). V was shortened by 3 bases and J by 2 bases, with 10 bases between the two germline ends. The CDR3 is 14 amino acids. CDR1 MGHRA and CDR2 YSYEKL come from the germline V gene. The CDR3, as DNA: TGCGCCAGCAGCCACAGGGAAGGGAACTATGGCTACACCTTC. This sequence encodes CASSHREGNYGYTF.

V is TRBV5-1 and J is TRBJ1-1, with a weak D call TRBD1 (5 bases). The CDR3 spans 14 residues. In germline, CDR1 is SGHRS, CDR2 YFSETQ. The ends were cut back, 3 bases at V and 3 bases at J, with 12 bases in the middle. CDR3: CASSYRTGHTEAFF. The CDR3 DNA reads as TGCGCCAGCAGCTACAGGACGGGACACACTGAAGCTTTCTTT.

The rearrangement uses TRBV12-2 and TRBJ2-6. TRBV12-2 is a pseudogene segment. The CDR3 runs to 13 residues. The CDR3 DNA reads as TGTGCAAGTCGCTTAACTGGGGCCAACGTCCTGACTTTC. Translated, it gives CASRLTGANVLTF.

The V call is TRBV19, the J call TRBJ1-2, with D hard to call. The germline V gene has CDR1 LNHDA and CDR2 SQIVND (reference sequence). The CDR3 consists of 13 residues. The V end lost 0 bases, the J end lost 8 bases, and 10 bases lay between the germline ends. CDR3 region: CASSIDWVLGYTF. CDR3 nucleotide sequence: TGTGCCAGTAGTATAGATTGGGTTTTGGGCTACACCTTC. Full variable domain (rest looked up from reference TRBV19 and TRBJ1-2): DGGITQSPKYLFRKEGQNVTLSCEQNLNHDAMYWYRQDPGQGLRLIYYSQIVNDFQKGDIAEGYSVSREKKESFPLTVTSAQKNPTAFYLCASSIDWVLGYTFGSGTRLTVV.

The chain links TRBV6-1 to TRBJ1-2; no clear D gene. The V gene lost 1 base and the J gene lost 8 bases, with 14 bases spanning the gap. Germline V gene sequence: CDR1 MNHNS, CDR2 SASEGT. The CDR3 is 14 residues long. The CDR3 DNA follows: TGTGCCAGCAGTGAAGGGCACATCCCCCTGGGCTACACCTTC. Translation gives CASSEGHIPLGYTF.

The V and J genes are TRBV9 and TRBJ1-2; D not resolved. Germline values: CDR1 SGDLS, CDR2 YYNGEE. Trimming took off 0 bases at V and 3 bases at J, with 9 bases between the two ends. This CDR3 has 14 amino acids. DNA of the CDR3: TGTGCCAGCAGCGTAGGGGGAATCGACTATGGCTACACCTTC. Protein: CASSVGGIDYGYTF.

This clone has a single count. The CDR3 nucleotides read TGTGCCAGCAGTCAACTACGGACTAGCGGGAGGCCCGCCTCCTACAATGAGCAGTTCTTC. Protein: CASSQLRTSGRPASYNEQFF. V usage is TRBV28 and J usage is TRBJ2-1, with 14 nucleotides matching TRBD2. The CDR3 sequence is 20 residues long. V lost 5 bases and J lost 0; bases outside the gene matches: 12. CDR1 is MDHEN and CDR2 is SYDVKM in the germline V gene.

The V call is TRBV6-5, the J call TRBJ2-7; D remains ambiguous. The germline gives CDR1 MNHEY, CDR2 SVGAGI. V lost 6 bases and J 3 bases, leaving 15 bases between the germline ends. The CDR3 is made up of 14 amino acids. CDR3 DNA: TGTGCCAGCAGCTCCGACTCAACATTCTACGAGCAGTACTTC. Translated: CASSSDSTFYEQYF.

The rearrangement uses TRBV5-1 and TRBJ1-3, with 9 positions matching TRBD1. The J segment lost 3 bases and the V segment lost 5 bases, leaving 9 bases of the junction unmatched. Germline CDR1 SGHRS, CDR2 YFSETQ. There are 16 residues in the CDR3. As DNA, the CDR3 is TGCGCCAGCAGTATCGCGGGACAGGGATATGGAAACACCATATATTTT. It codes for CASSIAGQGYGNTIYF. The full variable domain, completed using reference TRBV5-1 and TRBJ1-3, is KAGVTQTPRYLIKTRGQQVTLSCSPISGHRSVSWYQQTPGQGLQFLFEYFSETQRNKGNFPGRFSGRQFSNSRSEMNVSTLELGDSALYLCASSIAGQGYGNTIYFGEGSWLTVV.

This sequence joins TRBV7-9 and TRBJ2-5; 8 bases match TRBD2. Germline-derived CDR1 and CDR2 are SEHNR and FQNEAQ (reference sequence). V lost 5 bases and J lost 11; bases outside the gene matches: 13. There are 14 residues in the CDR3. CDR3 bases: TGTGCCAGCAGCGCCGGGACTAGATCGTGGGAGCAGTACTTC. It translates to CASSAGTRSWEQYF.

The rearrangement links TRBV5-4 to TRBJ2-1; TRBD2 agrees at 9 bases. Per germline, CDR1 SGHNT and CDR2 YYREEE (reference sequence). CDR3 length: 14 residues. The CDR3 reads CASVAGEGIDEQFF. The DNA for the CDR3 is TGTGCTTCAGTAGCGGGAGAGGGGATCGATGAGCAGTTCTTC. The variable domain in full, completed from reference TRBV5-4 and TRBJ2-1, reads ETGVTQSPTHLIKTRGQQVTLRCSSQSGHNTVSWYQQALGQGPQFIFQYYREEENGRGNFPPRFSGLQFPNYSSELNVNALELDDSALYLCASVAGEGIDEQFFGPGTRLTVL.

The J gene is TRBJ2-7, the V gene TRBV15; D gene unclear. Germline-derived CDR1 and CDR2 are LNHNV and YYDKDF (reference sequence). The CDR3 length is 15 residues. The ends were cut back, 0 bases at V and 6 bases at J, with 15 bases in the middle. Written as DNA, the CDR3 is TGTGCCACCAGCAGAGATCGGCCGGCGTTTCGCGAGCAGTACTTC. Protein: CATSRDRPAFREQYF.